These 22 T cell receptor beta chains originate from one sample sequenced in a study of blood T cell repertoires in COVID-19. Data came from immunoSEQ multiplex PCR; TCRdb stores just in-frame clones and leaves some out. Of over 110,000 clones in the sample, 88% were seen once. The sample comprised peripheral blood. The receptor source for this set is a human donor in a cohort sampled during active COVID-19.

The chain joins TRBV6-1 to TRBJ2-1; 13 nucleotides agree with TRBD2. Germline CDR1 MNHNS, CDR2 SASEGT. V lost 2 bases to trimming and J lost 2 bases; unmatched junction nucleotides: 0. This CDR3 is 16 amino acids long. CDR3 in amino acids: CASSETSGGAYNEQFF. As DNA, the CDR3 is TGTGCCAGCAGTGAAACTAGCGGGGGGGCCTACAATGAGCAGTTCTTC.

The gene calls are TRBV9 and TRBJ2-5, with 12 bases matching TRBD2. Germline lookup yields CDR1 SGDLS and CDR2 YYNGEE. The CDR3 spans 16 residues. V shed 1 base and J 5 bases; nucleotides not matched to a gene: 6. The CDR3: CASSVLAGGPWETQYF. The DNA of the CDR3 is TGTGCCAGCAGCGTACTAGCGGGGGGGCCTTGGGAGACCCAGTACTTC.

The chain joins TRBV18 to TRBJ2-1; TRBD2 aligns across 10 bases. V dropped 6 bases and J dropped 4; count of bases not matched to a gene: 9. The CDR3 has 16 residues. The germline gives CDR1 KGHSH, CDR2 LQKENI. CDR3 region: CASSRRSGGAYNEQFF. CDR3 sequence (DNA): TGTGCCAGCTCCCGACGGAGCGGGGGGGCGTACAATGAGCAGTTCTTC. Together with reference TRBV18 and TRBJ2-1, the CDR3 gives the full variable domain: NAGVMQNPRHLVRRRGQEARLRCSPMKGHSHVYWYRQLPEEGLKFMVYLQKENIIDESGMPKERFSAEFPKEGPSILRIQQVVRGDSAAYFCASSRRSGGAYNEQFFGPGTRLTVL.

Written as DNA, the CDR3 is TGTGCCAGCTCATCCCTGGCGGGGTCCACAGATACGCAGTATTTT. Translating it yields CASSSLAGSTDTQYF. The gene calls are TRBV18 and TRBJ2-3, with D tentatively TRBD2 (6 bases). Germline V CDR1 and CDR2: KGHSH, LQKENI. Deletions cut 5 bases from V and 2 bases from J, with 14 bases between. CDR3 size: 15 residues.

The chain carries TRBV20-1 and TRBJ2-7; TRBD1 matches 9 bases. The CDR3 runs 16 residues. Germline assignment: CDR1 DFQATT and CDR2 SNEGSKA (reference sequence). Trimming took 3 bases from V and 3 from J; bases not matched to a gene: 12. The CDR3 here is CSASYTGGLVNYEQYF. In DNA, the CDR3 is TGCAGTGCTAGTTATACAGGGGGCTTGGTAAACTACGAGCAGTACTTC.

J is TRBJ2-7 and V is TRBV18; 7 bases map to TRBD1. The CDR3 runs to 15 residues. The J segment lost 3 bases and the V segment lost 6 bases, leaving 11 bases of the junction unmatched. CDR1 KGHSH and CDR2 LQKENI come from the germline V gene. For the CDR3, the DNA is TGTGCCAGCTCCCCTATAACCGACAGGGTCTACGAGCAGTACTTC. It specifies CASSPITDRVYEQYF.

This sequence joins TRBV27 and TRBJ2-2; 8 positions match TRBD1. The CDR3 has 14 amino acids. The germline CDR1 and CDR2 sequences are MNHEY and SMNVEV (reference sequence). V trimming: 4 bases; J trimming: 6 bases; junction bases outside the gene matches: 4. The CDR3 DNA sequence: TGTGCCAGCAGTTCCGGGACAGGCCCCGGGGAGCTGTTTTTT. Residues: CASSSGTGPGELFF.

This CDR3 reads CSVEIQLSEAFF. DNA of the CDR3: TGCAGCGTTGAAATCCAACTGAGTGAAGCTTTCTTT. The rearrangement links TRBV29-1 to TRBJ1-1; D remains ambiguous. Germline CDR1 is SQVTM and CDR2 is ANQGSEA. The CDR3 consists of 12 residues. Deletions cut 2 bases from V and 7 bases from J, with 11 bases between.

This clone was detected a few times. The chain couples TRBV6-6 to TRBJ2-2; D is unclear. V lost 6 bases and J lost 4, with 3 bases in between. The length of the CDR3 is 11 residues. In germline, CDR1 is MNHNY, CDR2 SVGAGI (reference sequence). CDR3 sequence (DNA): TGTGCCAGCAGCATCACCGGGGAGCTGTTTTTT. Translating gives CASSITGELFF.

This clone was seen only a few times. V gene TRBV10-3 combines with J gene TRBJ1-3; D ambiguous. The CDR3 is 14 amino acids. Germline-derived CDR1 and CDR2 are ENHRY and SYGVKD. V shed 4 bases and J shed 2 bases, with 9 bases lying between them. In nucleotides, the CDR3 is TGTGCCATCAGTGCGACGGGAACTGGAAACACCATATATTTT. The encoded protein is CAISATGTGNTIYF.

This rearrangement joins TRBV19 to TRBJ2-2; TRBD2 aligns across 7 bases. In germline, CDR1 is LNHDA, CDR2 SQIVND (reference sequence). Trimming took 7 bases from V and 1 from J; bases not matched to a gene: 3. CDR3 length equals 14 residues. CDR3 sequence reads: CASTKRGNTGELFF. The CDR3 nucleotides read TGTGCCAGTACAAAGCGGGGGAACACCGGGGAGCTGTTTTTT.

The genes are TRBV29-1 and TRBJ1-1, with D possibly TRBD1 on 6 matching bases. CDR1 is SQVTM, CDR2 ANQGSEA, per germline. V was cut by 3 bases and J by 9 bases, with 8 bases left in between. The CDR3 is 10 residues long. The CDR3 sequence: CSVEGDKAFF. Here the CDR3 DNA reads TGCAGCGTTGAGGGGGACAAAGCTTTCTTT.

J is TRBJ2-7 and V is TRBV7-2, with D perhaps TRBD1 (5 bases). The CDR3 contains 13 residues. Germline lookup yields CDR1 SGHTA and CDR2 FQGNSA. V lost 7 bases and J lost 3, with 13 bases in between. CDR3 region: CASNTGVGYEQYF. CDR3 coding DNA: TGTGCCAGCAATACAGGAGTAGGCTACGAGCAGTACTTC.

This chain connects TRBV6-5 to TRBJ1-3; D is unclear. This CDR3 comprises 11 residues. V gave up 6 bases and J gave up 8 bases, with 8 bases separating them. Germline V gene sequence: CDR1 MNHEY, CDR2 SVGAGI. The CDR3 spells CASRGVDTIYF. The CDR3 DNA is TGTGCCAGCAGGGGAGTGGACACCATATATTTT.

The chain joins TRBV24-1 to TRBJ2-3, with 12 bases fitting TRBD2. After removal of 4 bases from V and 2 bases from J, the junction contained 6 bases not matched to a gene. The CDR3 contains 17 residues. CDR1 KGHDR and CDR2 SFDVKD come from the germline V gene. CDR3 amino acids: CATSDLRTSGNTDTQYF. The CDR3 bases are TGTGCCACCAGTGACCTTAGGACTAGCGGGAACACAGATACGCAGTATTTT.

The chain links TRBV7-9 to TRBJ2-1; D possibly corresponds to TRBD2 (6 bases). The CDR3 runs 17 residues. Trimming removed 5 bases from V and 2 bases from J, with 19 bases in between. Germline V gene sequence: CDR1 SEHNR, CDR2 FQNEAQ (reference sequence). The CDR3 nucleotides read TGTGCCAGCAGCCCACATTTGGCGGGGACCACCTACAATGAGCAGTTCTTC. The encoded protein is CASSPHLAGTTYNEQFF.

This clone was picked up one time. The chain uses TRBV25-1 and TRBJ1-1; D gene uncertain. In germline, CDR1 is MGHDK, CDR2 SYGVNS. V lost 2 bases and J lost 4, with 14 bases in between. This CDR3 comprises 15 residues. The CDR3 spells CASSERGPRITEAFF. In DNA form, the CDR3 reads TGTGCCAGCAGTGAACGAGGGCCCCGGATCACTGAAGCTTTCTTT.

CDR3 region: CASGRGGDEQYF. DNA of the CDR3: TGTGCCAGCGGGCGAGGCGGGGACGAGCAGTACTTC. The rearrangement uses TRBV2 and TRBJ2-7; the D gene is possibly TRBD2 (6 bases). Between the trimmed V and J ends, which lost 8 bases and 5 bases, there was a span of 13 bases. The V gene's germline CDR1 is SNHLY and CDR2 FYNNEI. The CDR3 runs to 12 residues.

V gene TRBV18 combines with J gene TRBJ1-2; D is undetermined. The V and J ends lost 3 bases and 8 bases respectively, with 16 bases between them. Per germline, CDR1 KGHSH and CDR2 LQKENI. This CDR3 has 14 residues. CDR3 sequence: CASSPGTGTEGYTF. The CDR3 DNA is TGTGCCAGCTCACCTGGAACGGGAACCGAGGGCTACACCTTC.

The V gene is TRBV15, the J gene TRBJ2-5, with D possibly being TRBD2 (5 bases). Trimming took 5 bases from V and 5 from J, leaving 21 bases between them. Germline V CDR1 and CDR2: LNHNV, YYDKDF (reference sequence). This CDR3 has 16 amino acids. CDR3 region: CATSLRALSVGETQYF. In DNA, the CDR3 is TGTGCCACCAGCTTAAGGGCCCTTAGCGTTGGGGAGACCCAGTACTTC.

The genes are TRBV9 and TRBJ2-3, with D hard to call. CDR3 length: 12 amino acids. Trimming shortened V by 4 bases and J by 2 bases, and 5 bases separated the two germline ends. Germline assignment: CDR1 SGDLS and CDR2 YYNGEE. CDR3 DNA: TGTGCCAGCAGCCCAGACACAGATACGCAGTATTTT. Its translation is CASSPDTDTQYF.

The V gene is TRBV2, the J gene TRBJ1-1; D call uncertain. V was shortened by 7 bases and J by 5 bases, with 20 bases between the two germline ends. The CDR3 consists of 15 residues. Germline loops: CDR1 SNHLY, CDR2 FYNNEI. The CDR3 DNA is TGTGCCAGCACCTCCTCAGGCCTCTTACTGACTGAAGCTTTCTTT. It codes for CASTSSGLLLTEAFF.